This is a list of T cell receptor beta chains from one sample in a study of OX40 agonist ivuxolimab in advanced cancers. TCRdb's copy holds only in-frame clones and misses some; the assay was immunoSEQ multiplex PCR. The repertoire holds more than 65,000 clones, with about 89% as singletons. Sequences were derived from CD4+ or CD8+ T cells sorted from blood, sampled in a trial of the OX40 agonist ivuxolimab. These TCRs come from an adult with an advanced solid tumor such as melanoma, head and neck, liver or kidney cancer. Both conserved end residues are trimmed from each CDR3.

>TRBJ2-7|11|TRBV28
ASSFRPHGEQY
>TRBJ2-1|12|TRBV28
ASSGLAGPNEQF
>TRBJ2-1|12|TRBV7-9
ASSLSGSRDEQF
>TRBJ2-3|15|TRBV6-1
ASSGLAGGISTDTQY
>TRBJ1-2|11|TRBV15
ATQDRPRNGYT
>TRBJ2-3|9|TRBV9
ASSVGDTQY
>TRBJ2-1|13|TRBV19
ASSTQGGSYNEQF
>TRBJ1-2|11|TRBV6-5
ASRQGGVYGYT
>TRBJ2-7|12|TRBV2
ASTDRGFTYEQY
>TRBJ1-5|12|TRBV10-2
ASSEKGGDQPQH
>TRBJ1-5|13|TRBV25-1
ASSPQTGRDQPQH
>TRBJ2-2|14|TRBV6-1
ASSEGVRSLTGELF
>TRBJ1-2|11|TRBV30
AWRAGLNYGYT
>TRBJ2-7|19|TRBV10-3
AISESRVVGLAGRIVYEQY
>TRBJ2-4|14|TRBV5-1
ASSSSASHSKNIQY
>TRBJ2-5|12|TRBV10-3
ASSSYGGRKTQY
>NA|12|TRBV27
ASSLFGSSYEQY
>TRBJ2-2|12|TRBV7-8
ASSGRQGAGELF
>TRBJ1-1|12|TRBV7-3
ASSQDPGRTEAF
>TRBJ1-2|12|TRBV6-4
ASSDTDRSYGYT
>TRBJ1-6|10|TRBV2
ASSPTRSPLH
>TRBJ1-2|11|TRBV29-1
SVHLTGIYGYT
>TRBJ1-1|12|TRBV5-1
ASTKTGMNTEAF
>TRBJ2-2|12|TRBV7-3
ASTKTGRTGELF
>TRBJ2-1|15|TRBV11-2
ASSNTGTSGFYNEQF
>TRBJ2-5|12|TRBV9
ASSLGLVQETQY
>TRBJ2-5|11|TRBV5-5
ASSWTSGILGN
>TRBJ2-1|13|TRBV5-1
ASSFGQGSYNEQF
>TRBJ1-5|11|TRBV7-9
ASSTTGVQPQH
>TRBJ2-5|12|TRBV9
ASSEGQGRETQY
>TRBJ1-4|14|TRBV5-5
ASGRTVVATNEKLF
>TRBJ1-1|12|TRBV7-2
ASSLGQGYTEAF
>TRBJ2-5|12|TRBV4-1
ASSQAAPPETQY
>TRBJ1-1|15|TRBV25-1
ASSGTGIILRTAEAF
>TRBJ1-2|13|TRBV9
ASSEGQGLRYGYT
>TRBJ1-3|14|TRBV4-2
ASSSSGTGTGNTIY
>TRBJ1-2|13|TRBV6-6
ASSHRQGANYGYT
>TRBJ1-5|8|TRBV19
ASGAQPQH
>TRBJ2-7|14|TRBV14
ASSQRGGTSGREQY
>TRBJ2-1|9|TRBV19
ASSIHNEQF
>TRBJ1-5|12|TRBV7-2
ASSLDSRNQPQH
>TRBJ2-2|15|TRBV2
ASRRLAGGSTTGELF
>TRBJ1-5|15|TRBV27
ASSLRFQGLSNQPQH
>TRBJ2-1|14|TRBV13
ASSPQTSGRTNEQF